A single sample gave rise to the 21 T cell receptor beta chains below, sequenced in a study of T cell repertoires in cytomegalovirus infection. A single record per CDR3 protein comes from TCRdb applying MiXCR to the reads. In the table there are approximately 770,000 distinct CDR3 sequences, 25% to 30% of which are singletons. These receptors have no known antigen. Sequenced here: cultured CD8+ T cells from PBMCs, sampled from culture after CMV antigen stimulation. The receptors were gathered from a human donor in good health (CMV status not recorded). Some clones in this sample may be carry-over from other donors' samples.

The chain couples TRBV4-1 to TRBJ2-3, with TRBD1 matching over 9 bases. Unmatched junction bases numbered 6, after V lost 4 bases and J lost 4 bases. Germline V CDR1 and CDR2: MGHRA, YSYEKL. The CDR3 is made up of 15 amino acids. The CDR3, as DNA: TGCGCCAGCAGCCCGAGACAGGGGGGGGCAGATACGCAGTATTTT. This codes for CASSPRQGGADTQYF.

The V and J genes are TRBV20-1 and TRBJ2-7; D is perhaps TRBD1 or TRBD2 (6 bases each). V lost 6 bases, J lost 7 bases, and 13 bases lay in between. The germline gives CDR1 DFQATT, CDR2 SNEGSKA (reference sequence). The CDR3 runs to 11 residues. The CDR3 DNA is TGCAGTGCGAGGGGGGCCGGGGAGCAGTACTTC. It is translated as CSARGAGEQYF.

V gene TRBV6-1 combines with J gene TRBJ1-5; the D is unclear. Trimming removed 8 bases at V and 7 bases at J, with 9 bases between. CDR1 MNHNS and CDR2 SASEGT come from the germline V gene. The CDR3 is 11 amino acids. CDR3 sequence reads: CASREEQPQHF. The CDR3, as DNA: TGTGCCAGCCGGGAAGAACAGCCCCAGCATTTT.

There are a few counts of this clonotype. This rearrangement joins TRBV6-2 or TRBV6-3 to TRBJ2-5, with D unclear. This CDR3 contains 14 residues. V was pared by 3 bases and J by 1 base, with 9 bases between. Germline V gene data show CDR1 as MNHEY and CDR2 as SVGEGT. The CDR3 reads CASSYESVQETQYF. The CDR3 nucleotides read TGTGCCAGCAGTTATGAATCAGTCCAAGAGACCCAGTACTTC.

The chain has TRBV28 and TRBJ2-1; 7 bases map to TRBD1. The CDR3 contains 14 residues. Unmatched junction bases numbered 5, after V lost 5 bases and J lost 4 bases. CDR1 and CDR2 from the germline V gene are MDHEN and SYDVKM. The CDR3 DNA sequence: TGTGCCAGCAGTAACCGGGACAGTTACAATGAGCAGTTCTTC. Translation: CASSNRDSYNEQFF.

This clonotype showed up many times. The chain is built from TRBV12-3 or TRBV12-4 and TRBJ2-3; D gene unclear. Trimming left V 8 bases short and J 3 bases short, with 18 bases between. The CDR3 covers 15 residues. The CDR3 spells CASGRLESWTDTQYF. The CDR3 nucleotides read TGTGCCAGCGGTCGGCTAGAATCGTGGACAGATACGCAGTATTTT.

The CDR3 DNA reads as TGTGCCAGTAGTCCCCCCCCCTCCTACAATGAGCAGTTCTTC. Residues: CASSPPPSYNEQFF. The J gene is TRBJ2-1, the V gene TRBV19; D not resolved. The germline V gene has CDR1 LNHDA and CDR2 SQIVND (reference sequence). The CDR3 extends over 14 amino acids. Trimming removed 5 bases at V and 0 bases at J, with 8 bases between.

CDR3 amino acids: CASRFQGQNTEAFF. The CDR3, as DNA: TGTGCCAGCAGGTTCCAGGGACAGAACACTGAAGCTTTCTTT. This sequence joins TRBV27 and TRBJ1-1; TRBD1 is a possible D gene (6 bases). CDR1 is MNHEY and CDR2 is SMNVEV in the germline V gene (reference sequence). Trimming left V 6 bases short and J 1 base short, with 12 bases between. The CDR3 covers 14 residues.

This clonotype was picked up many times. This chain links TRBV7-9 with TRBJ2-1; 7 nucleotides align to TRBD1. V was pared by 5 bases and J by 6 bases, with 7 bases of the junction left unmatched. Germline CDR1 and CDR2: SEHNR and FQNEAQ (reference sequence). The CDR3 has 14 residues. CDR3 DNA: TGTGCCAGCAGCATCGGACAGGTCTCCAATGAGCAGTTCTTC. It specifies CASSIGQVSNEQFF.

The CDR3 region is CASSATYGRDKLPMNTEAFF. The CDR3 DNA reads as TGTGCCAGCAGCGCAACTTACGGAAGGGACAAGCTTCCAATGAACACTGAAGCTTTCTTT. This rearrangement joins TRBV9 to TRBJ1-1; D may be TRBD1 (6 bases). The CDR3 length is 20 residues. Trimming removed 3 bases at V and 0 bases at J, with 27 bases between. The germline CDR1 and CDR2 sequences are SGDLS and YYNGEE.

This chain connects TRBV7-2 to TRBJ2-7, with 8 nucleotides matching TRBD2. Germline V gene lookup returns CDR1 SGHTA and CDR2 FQGNSA. The J segment lost 1 base and the V segment lost 8 bases, leaving 7 bases of the junction unmatched. This CDR3 comprises 14 residues. CDR3 in amino acids: CASAGGGISYEQYF. DNA of the CDR3: TGTGCCAGCGCGGGCGGGGGGATATCCTACGAGCAGTACTTC.

This clonotype was seen a handful of times. In nucleotides, the CDR3 is TGTGCCAGCAGTTATGAGCGGAAGATATGGCAGGGGGCGTCCGGGGAGCTGTTTTTT. Residues: CASSYERKIWQGASGELFF. V is TRBV27 and J is TRBJ2-2; 8 nucleotides align to TRBD1. V shed 4 bases, J shed 6 bases, and the junction held 19 bases outside the gene matches. Per germline, CDR1 MNHEY and CDR2 SMNVEV (reference sequence). The CDR3 extends over 19 amino acids.

The chain is built from TRBV5-1 and TRBJ2-1, with TRBD1 identical over 11 bases. From germline, CDR1 is SGHRS and CDR2 YFSETQ. The CDR3 loop spans 15 amino acids. Losses at the gene ends were 2 bases for V and 8 bases for J; bases not matched to a gene: 6. Written as DNA, the CDR3 is TGCGCCAGCAGCTTCCGGGACAGGGGGACCGATGAGCAGTTCTTC. Translated: CASSFRDRGTDEQFF. Full variable domain (outside the CDR3, taken from reference TRBV5-1 and TRBJ2-1): KAGVTQTPRYLIKTRGQQVTLSCSPISGHRSVSWYQQTPGQGLQFLFEYFSETQRNKGNFPGRFSGRQFSNSRSEMNVSTLELGDSALYLCASSFRDRGTDEQFFGPGTRLTVL.

Here the CDR3 DNA reads TGTGCCAGCAGCGCCGGGACAGGACAGTTCTTC. It codes for CASSAGTGQFF. The chain couples TRBV9 to TRBJ2-1, with TRBD1 matching over 8 bases. J gave up 13 bases and V 3 bases, and 3 bases lay outside the gene matches. Germline CDR1 and CDR2: SGDLS and YYNGEE. This CDR3 contains 11 residues.

This clonotype was seen a handful of times. V gene TRBV19 combines with J gene TRBJ2-7; no clear D gene. The CDR3 contains 13 residues. The germline V gene encodes CDR1 LNHDA and CDR2 SQIVND (reference sequence). The V gene lost 5 bases and the J gene lost 3 bases, with 11 bases spanning the gap. The CDR3 DNA follows: TGTGCCAGTAGTGGGGTCACCGACTACGAGCAGTACTTC. It codes for CASSGVTDYEQYF. Combining the CDR3 with reference TRBV19 and TRBJ2-7 gives the whole variable domain DGGITQSPKYLFRKEGQNVTLSCEQNLNHDAMYWYRQDPGQGLRLIYYSQIVNDFQKGDIAEGYSVSREKKESFPLTVTSAQKNPTAFYLCASSGVTDYEQYFGPGTRLTVT.

This sequence joins TRBV19 and TRBJ2-5; D is unresolved. The CDR3 extends over 13 amino acids. Germline CDR1 reads LNHDA; CDR2 reads SQIVND (reference sequence). The V gene lost 7 bases and the J gene lost 4 bases, with 13 bases spanning the gap. The CDR3 here is CASMGSGLETQYF. The CDR3 DNA sequence: TGTGCCAGTATGGGCAGTGGGTTAGAGACCCAGTACTTC.

In regard to this clonotype: This may come from a read error, since a much larger clone is one base off. CDR3 protein: CASSFVGQYNQPQHF. The CDR3 bases are TGTGCCAGCAGCTTTGTCGGACAATACAATCAGCCCCAGCATTTT. V and J are TRBV7-2 and TRBJ1-5; D may be TRBD1 (5 bases). Trimming left V 3 bases short and J 3 bases short, with 12 bases between. Germline-derived CDR1 and CDR2 are SGHTA and FQGNSA. The CDR3 spans 15 residues.

The chain uses TRBV6-9 and TRBJ2-7, with 9 positions matching TRBD1. Per the germline V gene, CDR1 is MNHGY and CDR2 is SVAAGI. CDR3 length equals 15 residues. Trimming at V came to 6 bases and at J to 2 bases, leaving 8 bases not matched to a gene. CDR3 loop: CASRTGTGNPYEQYV. DNA of the CDR3: TGTGCCAGCAGGACCGGGACAGGGAATCCCTACGAGCAGTACGTC.

The chain employs TRBV5-4 and TRBJ1-1, with D unclear. This CDR3 region has 14 residues. Germline lookup yields CDR1 SGHNT and CDR2 YYREEE (reference sequence). Trimming cost V 4 bases and J 2 bases, with 12 bases left between them. The CDR3 sequence: CASSTTGINTEAFF. DNA for the CDR3: TGTGCCAGCAGCACAACCGGGATTAACACTGAAGCTTTCTTT.

The chain links TRBV6-2 or TRBV6-3 to TRBJ2-1, with D hard to call. In germline, CDR1 is MNHEY, CDR2 SVGEGT. This CDR3 region has 14 residues. The V end lost 7 bases, the J end lost 8 bases, and 18 bases lay between the germline ends. Here the CDR3 reads CASTQRPLGDEQFF. DNA of the CDR3: TGTGCCAGCACTCAGAGGCCCTTAGGCGATGAGCAGTTCTTC.

The J gene is TRBJ1-1, the V gene TRBV27; no clear D gene. The CDR3 contains 12 residues. Germline assignment: CDR1 MNHEY and CDR2 SMNVEV (reference sequence). The V and J ends lost 5 bases and 10 bases respectively, with 14 bases between them. DNA for the CDR3: TGTGCCAGCAGTGCCAATGGGATCACAGCTTTCTTT. Amino acid sequence: CASSANGITAFF.